The T cell receptor beta chain described here comes from a study of tumor-infiltrating lymphocytes in localized non-small cell lung cancer. Across the study: Several tumor histologies, both smoking statuses, and some post-neoadjuvant chemotherapy samples were included.

Using immunoSEQ multiplex PCR, the repertoire was profiled, and TCRdb retains in-frame clones only, with some absent. Altogether 20,000 to 25,000 clones are present, approximately 59% being singletons, with the ten largest covering about 5.6%. The CDR3 is 15 amino acids. With 2 bases clipped from V and 5 bases from J, the junction kept 5 bases outside the gene matches. CDR1 is SEHNR, CDR2 FQNEAQ, per germline (reference sequence). Study findings and constraints: Each assay used a separate piece of the same tissue. Only some patients had TCR sequencing, depending on available tissue.

Concerning this clone: Its specificity is unknown.

This chain links TRBV7-9 with TRBJ2-3, with 9 bases that match TRBD2. The sequence was collected from a human donor with non-small cell lung cancer. Source material: lung tumor tissue. In nucleotides, the CDR3 is TGTGCCAGCAGCTTACAGCTAGCGGGATTAGATACGCAGTATTTT. Amino acid sequence: CASSLQLAGLDTQYF.